These T cell receptor beta chains were read from a single sample in a study of control samples from healthy donors and cancer patients. Clones were read by immunoSEQ multiplex PCR, and TCRdb kept only the in-frame ones, dropping some. The sample consists of some 130,000 clones, roughly nine tenths of them appearing once. Input material: PBMCs. These receptors were collected from a man aged 45-65 years with head and neck cancer. Each CDR3 is given with its conserved first and last residue. The D gene is left open where the match is weak. Expanded clones get a size class; other rows say once, few or many, or leave the size out.

clone_size: once; d_call: TRBD2; j_call: TRBJ2-7; v_call: TRBV27; cdr3_nt: TGTGCCAGCAGTTTAAATCGGGGGGTAAGCTCCTACGAGCAGTACTTC; cdr3_aa: CASSLNRGVSSYEQYF
clone_size: once; d_call: NA; j_call: TRBJ1-2; v_call: TRBV5-1; cdr3_nt: TGCGCCAGTATGAATGATGCTTCTAACTATGGCTACACCTTC; cdr3_aa: CASMNDASNYGYTF
clone_size: NA; d_call: NA; j_call: TRBJ1-1; v_call: TRBV19; cdr3_nt: TGTGCCAGTGGTAGGGGAACTGAAGCTTTCTTT; cdr3_aa: CASGRGTEAFF
clone_size: NA; d_call: NA; j_call: TRBJ1-2; v_call: TRBV6-1; cdr3_nt: TGTGCCAGCAGTGAAACTACCTATGGCTACACCTTC; cdr3_aa: CASSETTYGYTF
clone_size: NA; d_call: NA; j_call: TRBJ2-3; v_call: TRBV24-1; cdr3_nt: TGTGCCACCAGTGATATAAGAGGTACGCAGTATTTT; cdr3_aa: CATSDIRGTQYF
clone_size: NA; d_call: NA; j_call: TRBJ2-1; v_call: TRBV5-1; cdr3_nt: TGCGCCAGCAGCTTGTCGGGAGCCCTCAACAATGAGCAGTTCTTC; cdr3_aa: CASSLSGALNNEQFF
clone_size: once; d_call: NA; j_call: TRBJ2-7; v_call: TRBV6-6; cdr3_nt: TGTGCCAGCACCCTGACTCCTCTAAGCGAGCAGTACTTC; cdr3_aa: CASTLTPLSEQYF
clone_size: NA; d_call: NA; j_call: TRBJ1-1; v_call: TRBV5-8; cdr3_nt: TGTGCCAGCAGCTTGGATTGGACAGTGACTTTCTTT; cdr3_aa: CASSLDWTVTFF
clone_size: NA; d_call: NA; j_call: TRBJ2-7; v_call: TRBV28; cdr3_nt: TGTGCCAGCAACCCAGGGACTGAGACTACCTACGAGCAGTACTTC; cdr3_aa: CASNPGTETTYEQYF
clone_size: NA; d_call: NA; j_call: TRBJ1-1; v_call: TRBV10-1; cdr3_nt: TGCGCCAGCAGTGAGTCAAGAAACACTGAAGCTTTCTTT; cdr3_aa: CASSESRNTEAFF
clone_size: NA; d_call: TRBD1; j_call: TRBJ2-5; v_call: TRBV18; cdr3_nt: TGTGCCAGCTCACTCGGGACAGTCCAAGAGACCCAGTACTTC; cdr3_aa: CASSLGTVQETQYF
clone_size: few; d_call: NA; j_call: TRBJ2-7; v_call: TRBV4-2; cdr3_nt: TGTGCCAGCAGCCAAGAATCTGGGTTGAGCTCCTACGAGCAGTACTTC; cdr3_aa: CASSQESGLSSYEQYF
clone_size: NA; d_call: NA; j_call: TRBJ1-1; v_call: TRBV19; cdr3_nt: TGTGCCAGTAAGGAGATAGGGGTTGAGACTGAAGCTTTCTTT; cdr3_aa: CASKEIGVETEAFF
clone_size: NA; d_call: NA; j_call: TRBJ2-1; v_call: TRBV19; cdr3_nt: TGTGCCAGTAAAACCGGGGCCACCCAATACAATGAGCAGTTCTTC; cdr3_aa: CASKTGATQYNEQFF
clone_size: NA; d_call: NA; j_call: TRBJ1-5; v_call: TRBV2; cdr3_nt: TGTGCCAGCAGGGAAGGGCCGGATATGGGAGGCAATCAGCCCCAGCATTTT; cdr3_aa: CASREGPDMGGNQPQHF
clone_size: NA; d_call: NA; j_call: TRBJ2-2; v_call: TRBV5-1; cdr3_nt: TGCGCCAGCAGCTTGGCGACTAGAACGAACACCGGGGAGCTGTTTTTT; cdr3_aa: CASSLATRTNTGELFF
clone_size: NA; d_call: NA; j_call: TRBJ2-2; v_call: TRBV7-2; cdr3_nt: TGTGCCAGCAGCTTGGTTCTCTCAACCGGGGAGCTGTTTTTT; cdr3_aa: CASSLVLSTGELFF
clone_size: NA; d_call: NA; j_call: TRBJ1-5; v_call: TRBV10-2; cdr3_nt: TGCGCCAGCAGTGAGACGCATAGAGGGGGGAATCAGCCCCAGCATTTT; cdr3_aa: CASSETHRGGNQPQHF
clone_size: NA; d_call: TRBD2; j_call: TRBJ2-5; v_call: TRBV4-1; cdr3_nt: TGCGCCAGCAGCCAAGATTTGGGGCTAGCGGGAGCTGCAGAGACCCAGTACTTC; cdr3_aa: CASSQDLGLAGAAETQYF
clone_size: NA; d_call: NA; j_call: TRBJ2-7; v_call: TRBV6-5; cdr3_nt: TGTGCCAGCAGTCCTGATGACTCCTACGAGCAGTACTTC; cdr3_aa: CASSPDDSYEQYF
clone_size: NA; d_call: NA; j_call: TRBJ1-5; v_call: TRBV5-8; cdr3_nt: TGTGCCAGCAGCTTGGACAGGGCAGGACAGCCCCAGCATTTT; cdr3_aa: CASSLDRAGQPQHF
clone_size: NA; d_call: NA; j_call: TRBJ2-7; v_call: TRBV29-1; cdr3_nt: TGCAGCGCCGAAAACGGGGGCGGTCGGTACGAGCAGTACTTC; cdr3_aa: CSAENGGGRYEQYF
clone_size: NA; d_call: NA; j_call: TRBJ2-7; v_call: TRBV28; cdr3_nt: TGTGCCAGCCACAGGGAAGGGCTCTACGAGCAGTACTTC; cdr3_aa: CASHREGLYEQYF
clone_size: once; d_call: NA; j_call: TRBJ2-7; v_call: TRBV11-2; cdr3_nt: TGTGCCAGCAGCTTAGTACAGGCCTCCTACGAGCAGTACTTC; cdr3_aa: CASSLVQASYEQYF
clone_size: NA; d_call: NA; j_call: TRBJ2-5; v_call: TRBV7-6; cdr3_nt: TGTGCCAGCAGCCTCGGGACATCCCAAGAGACCCAGTACTTC; cdr3_aa: CASSLGTSQETQYF
clone_size: NA; d_call: NA; j_call: TRBJ1-6; v_call: TRBV7-9; cdr3_nt: TGTGCCAGCAGCTCAGGCAGCTCCTATAATTCACCCCTCCACTTT; cdr3_aa: CASSSGSSYNSPLHF
clone_size: NA; d_call: NA; j_call: TRBJ1-2; v_call: TRBV6-2/TRBV6-3; cdr3_nt: TGTGCCAGCAGTTACGACAGGACCGGGGGCTACACCTTC; cdr3_aa: CASSYDRTGGYTF
clone_size: NA; d_call: NA; j_call: TRBJ2-1; v_call: TRBV7-2; cdr3_nt: TGTGCCAGCAGCGCCCAAGCGGGCGCATACCTTAATGAGCAGTTCTTC; cdr3_aa: CASSAQAGAYLNEQFF
clone_size: NA; d_call: TRBD2; j_call: TRBJ2-2; v_call: TRBV27; cdr3_nt: TGTGCCAGCAGTTTAGATCTAGCGGGAGTTGGGGAGCTGTTTTTT; cdr3_aa: CASSLDLAGVGELFF
clone_size: NA; d_call: TRBD1; j_call: TRBJ1-1; v_call: TRBV24-1; cdr3_nt: TGTGCCACCAGTGCTCCCGGGACAGGGAACACTGAAGCTTTCTTT; cdr3_aa: CATSAPGTGNTEAFF
clone_size: NA; d_call: NA; j_call: TRBJ1-1; v_call: TRBV4-2; cdr3_nt: TGTGCCAGCAGCCAAGTTGGGGCTGGGGGGATCTCTGAAGCTTTCTTT; cdr3_aa: CASSQVGAGGISEAFF
clone_size: NA; d_call: TRBD2; j_call: TRBJ2-1; v_call: TRBV29-1; cdr3_nt: TGCAGCGTTGTCGGGACTAGCGCTGAGGATGAGCAGTTCTTC; cdr3_aa: CSVVGTSAEDEQFF
clone_size: NA; d_call: NA; j_call: TRBJ2-1; v_call: TRBV4-1; cdr3_nt: TGCGCCAGCAGCCAAGAACTAGAGACCTACAATGAGCAGTTCTTC; cdr3_aa: CASSQELETYNEQFF
clone_size: NA; d_call: NA; j_call: TRBJ2-2; v_call: TRBV6-5; cdr3_nt: TGTGCCAGCATGAGGTCTTCGAACACCGGGGAGCTGTTTTTT; cdr3_aa: CASMRSSNTGELFF
clone_size: NA; d_call: TRBD2; j_call: TRBJ2-1; v_call: TRBV4-2; cdr3_nt: TGTGCCAGCAGCCAAGAGGGTAGCGGGTCCTACAATGAGCAGTTCTTC; cdr3_aa: CASSQEGSGSYNEQFF
clone_size: NA; d_call: NA; j_call: TRBJ2-1; v_call: TRBV9; cdr3_nt: TGTGCCAGCAGCGCCGAGGTGTCCGACATGGCAAATGAGCAGTTCTTC; cdr3_aa: CASSAEVSDMANEQFF
clone_size: NA; d_call: NA; j_call: TRBJ2-7; v_call: TRBV4-1; cdr3_nt: TGCGCCAGCAGCCAAGAGGTAACAGGGTTCTACGAGCAGTACTTC; cdr3_aa: CASSQEVTGFYEQYF
clone_size: NA; d_call: NA; j_call: TRBJ1-3; v_call: TRBV6-1; cdr3_nt: TGTGCCAGCAGTGAATTTCCAGGCCTGATCTCTGGAAACACCATATATTTT; cdr3_aa: CASSEFPGLISGNTIYF
clone_size: NA; d_call: NA; j_call: TRBJ2-7; v_call: TRBV27; cdr3_nt: TGTGCCAGCAGTTTATATGGGTTCGGGGTGCACGAGCAGTACTTC; cdr3_aa: CASSLYGFGVHEQYF
clone_size: NA; d_call: NA; j_call: TRBJ2-5; v_call: TRBV3-1/TRBV3-2; cdr3_nt: TGTGCCAGCAGACCATATGACAAGGGAGAGACCCAGTACTTC; cdr3_aa: CASRPYDKGETQYF
clone_size: NA; d_call: TRBD2; j_call: TRBJ2-7; v_call: TRBV19; cdr3_nt: TGTGCCAGTAGTATCGGGGGGGGCAGCGAGCAGTACTTC; cdr3_aa: CASSIGGGSEQYF
clone_size: NA; d_call: TRBD2; j_call: TRBJ2-1; v_call: TRBV19; cdr3_nt: TGTGCCAGTAGTATAGGACCGGGGGGTCAGGAGCAGTTCTTC; cdr3_aa: CASSIGPGGQEQFF
clone_size: few; d_call: NA; j_call: TRBJ2-7; v_call: TRBV2; cdr3_nt: TGTGCCAGCTCGCAGTGGCAGGTCGGGTACGAGCAGTACTTC; cdr3_aa: CASSQWQVGYEQYF
clone_size: NA; d_call: NA; j_call: TRBJ1-1; v_call: TRBV7-9; cdr3_nt: TGTGCCAGCAGCAACTGGGACACTGAAGCTTTCTTT; cdr3_aa: CASSNWDTEAFF
clone_size: few; d_call: TRBD1; j_call: TRBJ2-7; v_call: TRBV29-1; cdr3_nt: TGCAGCGTGGGACAGGGGACCCCCTACGAGCAGTACTTC; cdr3_aa: CSVGQGTPYEQYF
clone_size: once; d_call: NA; j_call: TRBJ2-3; v_call: TRBV5-4; cdr3_nt: TGTGCCAGCAGCAATACGATATCTAGCACAGATACGCAGTATTTT; cdr3_aa: CASSNTISSTDTQYF
clone_size: NA; d_call: NA; j_call: TRBJ1-1; v_call: TRBV5-4; cdr3_nt: TGTGCCAGCAGTTCCTACAGGGTCGGGACTGAAGCTTTCTTT; cdr3_aa: CASSSYRVGTEAFF
clone_size: NA; d_call: TRBD2; j_call: TRBJ2-3; v_call: TRBV6-5; cdr3_nt: TGTGCCAGCAGTTCTAGCGGGGGCCTAGATACGCAGTATTTT; cdr3_aa: CASSSSGGLDTQYF